This TCR beta chain was identified in a study of monozygotic twins with inflammatory bowel disease. Notes on this clonotype: Its antigen is unknown.

TCRdb reprocessed the 5' RACE reads, with one entry per CDR3 protein and no DNA. This listing includes about 110,000 distinct CDR3 sequences. One blood sample of roughly 2.5 ml was taken from each donor. Broader study findings: Discordant twins had repertoire similarity that did not differ from that of concordant twins, possibly from limited power. Any single strong signal or clonotype tied to IBD lacked support.

The TCR comes from a human donor with ulcerative colitis or Crohn's disease, or a healthy co-twin of an affected twin (not recorded which). The sequenced material came from blood.

The chain's CDR3 is CASRGGDRVASYEQYF. V usage is TRBV2 and J usage is TRBJ2-7; TCRdb calls TRBD1, which cannot be checked without DNA. From germline, CDR1 is SNHLY and CDR2 FYNNEI. The CDR3 is 16 residues long.